The 23 T cell receptor beta chains below all came from one sample that was sequenced in a study of blood T cell repertoires in COVID-19. The repertoire was sequenced with immunoSEQ multiplex PCR; TCRdb's copy has only in-frame clones and lacks some. Altogether roughly 91,000 clones are present, approximately 76% being singletons, with the ten largest covering 6% to 8.5%. The material sequenced was peripheral blood. The receptors were gathered from a man aged 65 to 85 with acute or convalescent COVID-19.

This clone turned up a few times. The chain links TRBV7-2 to TRBJ1-2; D not resolved. V lost 5 bases and J 2 bases, leaving 12 bases between the germline ends. The length of the CDR3 is 14 residues. Germline loops: CDR1 SGHTA, CDR2 FQGNSA. The CDR3 loop reads CASSLFPRNYGYTF. The CDR3 nucleotides are TGTGCCAGCAGCCTCTTCCCCAGGAACTATGGCTACACCTTC.

The V and J genes are TRBV7-9 and TRBJ2-5; 9 bases are a match to TRBD2. Trimming cost V 2 bases and J 3 bases; bases outside gene matches: 16. This CDR3 is 19 amino acids long. Germline loops: CDR1 SEHNR, CDR2 FQNEAQ (reference sequence). CDR3 DNA: TGTGCCAGCAGCTTACCGGCAGCGGGGGGACCGAGTTACGAAGAGACCCAGTACTTC. Translation gives CASSLPAAGGPSYEETQYF.

The chain combines TRBV9 with TRBJ1-3; D gene unclear. V lost 4 bases and J lost 2, with 7 bases in between. The CDR3 extends over 13 amino acids. Germline V lookup: CDR1 SGDLS, CDR2 YYNGEE. The CDR3 loop is CASSSNAGNTIYF. The CDR3 DNA reads TGTGCCAGCAGCTCTAACGCTGGAAACACCATATATTTT.

The chain uses TRBV25-1 and TRBJ1-4; a possible D gene is TRBD1 (5 bases). The V and J ends lost 1 base and 0 bases respectively, with 15 bases between them. Per the germline V gene, CDR1 is MGHDK and CDR2 is SYGVNS. This CDR3 comprises 18 residues. The CDR3 DNA is TGTGCCAGCAGTGAATTCACAGGAGTTTCCGCAACTAATGAAAAACTGTTTTTT. Protein sequence: CASSEFTGVSATNEKLFF.

The rearrangement joins TRBV19 to TRBJ1-2; no firm D call. The CDR3 sequence is 14 residues long. V was pared by 0 bases and J by 4 bases, with 9 bases between. From germline, CDR1 is LNHDA and CDR2 SQIVND (reference sequence). This CDR3 reads CASSIEKAFYGYTF. The CDR3 bases are TGTGCCAGTAGTATAGAAAAAGCCTTCTATGGCTACACCTTC. Using reference TRBV19 and TRBJ1-2 for the parts outside the CDR3, the full variable domain is DGGITQSPKYLFRKEGQNVTLSCEQNLNHDAMYWYRQDPGQGLRLIYYSQIVNDFQKGDIAEGYSVSREKKESFPLTVTSAQKNPTAFYLCASSIEKAFYGYTFGSGTRLTVV.

This chain uses TRBV24-1 with TRBJ1-2; D not resolved. CDR3 length: 11 residues. V lost 2 bases, J lost 6 bases, and 3 bases lay in between. Germline CDR1 KGHDR, CDR2 SFDVKD. The CDR3 protein is CATSDSNGYTF. In nucleotides, the CDR3 is TGTGCCACCAGTGATTCCAATGGCTACACCTTC.

This clone was counted ten times or more. The chain couples TRBV28 to TRBJ2-7, with a tentative D call TRBD1 (6 bases). The CDR3 loop spans 14 amino acids. From germline, CDR1 is MDHEN and CDR2 SYDVKM. The germline V and J ends were trimmed by 5 bases and 4 bases, with 15 bases remaining between them. The CDR3 DNA sequence: TGTGCCAGCAGTCCTACAGGGACCCTTTACGAGCAGTACTTC. Protein product: CASSPTGTLYEQYF.

This chain joins TRBV2 and TRBJ1-5, with 7 bases fitting TRBD1. J was trimmed by 7 bases and V by 6 bases; bases with no gene match: 12. The CDR3 contains 15 residues. Germline V gene data show CDR1 as SNHLY and CDR2 as FYNNEI. The CDR3 reads CASSKVTGASQPQHF. The CDR3 DNA is TGTGCCAGCAGCAAGGTCACAGGGGCGAGCCAGCCCCAGCATTTT.

This chain joins TRBV10-2 and TRBJ1-1; TRBD1 agrees at 9 bases. Germline CDR1 is WSHSY and CDR2 is SAAADI. The CDR3 spans 18 residues. Trimming at V came to 6 bases and at J to 0 bases, leaving 14 bases not matched to a gene. The chain's CDR3 is CASRGDTGGSKMNTEAFF. In DNA, the CDR3 is TGCGCCAGCAGAGGAGATACAGGGGGCTCGAAGATGAACACTGAAGCTTTCTTT.

The chain has TRBV11-2 and TRBJ1-6; 8 bases fit TRBD1. Germline CDR1 and CDR2: SGHAT and FQNNGV. This CDR3 spans 18 amino acids. Trimming removed 5 bases from V and 0 bases from J; junction bases left unmatched: 9. CDR3 in DNA: TGTGCCAGCAGCCCTCGACAGGGGTGCCGCTCCTATAATTCACCCCTCCACTTT. Protein sequence: CASSPRQGCRSYNSPLHF.

This clone was observed a few times. The V and J genes are TRBV7-3 and TRBJ1-1; D is ambiguous. The CDR3 spans 13 residues. Germline loops: CDR1 SGHTA, CDR2 FQGTGA. Trimming stripped 5 bases from V and 1 base from J, with 8 bases between. The CDR3 loop is CASSPGRNTEAFF. CDR3 DNA sequence: TGTGCCAGCAGCCCCGGTAGGAACACTGAAGCTTTCTTT.

This sequence joins TRBV5-1 and TRBJ2-3; TRBD1 agrees at 11 bases. The CDR3 length is 14 residues. Germline values: CDR1 SGHRS, CDR2 YFSETQ. With 0 bases clipped from V and 9 bases from J, the junction kept 3 bases outside the gene matches. The CDR3 reads CASSLAGTGGTQYF. DNA of the CDR3: TGCGCCAGCAGCTTGGCCGGGACAGGGGGGACGCAGTATTTT.

The chain is built from TRBV4-2 and TRBJ1-2; 7 bases map to TRBD1. The CDR3 loop spans 15 amino acids. Germline values: CDR1 LGHNA, CDR2 YNFKEQ. V lost 0 bases to trimming and J lost 7 bases; unmatched junction nucleotides: 8. The CDR3 sequence: CASSQDTGETFGYTF. For the CDR3, the DNA is TGTGCCAGCAGCCAAGATACAGGGGAGACGTTTGGCTACACCTTC.

V usage is TRBV18 and J usage is TRBJ1-6, with TRBD1 matching over 9 bases. With V trimmed by 1 base and J by 6 bases, 7 bases remained unmatched. The CDR3 extends over 17 amino acids. Germline CDR1 KGHSH, CDR2 LQKENI. The CDR3 loop reads CASSPLGGQGGNSPLHF. CDR3 coding DNA: TGTGCCAGCTCACCACTCGGGGGACAGGGTGGTAATTCACCCCTCCACTTT.

The chain is built from TRBV11-3 and TRBJ2-1, with a tentative D call TRBD1 (6 bases). This CDR3 has 14 residues. Trimming stripped 1 base from V and 4 bases from J, with 8 bases between. Germline CDR1 is SGHNT and CDR2 is YENEEA. This CDR3 is CASSLGGGYNEQFF. In DNA form, the CDR3 reads TGTGCCAGCAGCTTAGGAGGGGGTTACAATGAGCAGTTCTTC. Using reference TRBV11-3 and TRBJ2-1 for the parts outside the CDR3, the full variable domain is EAGVVQSPRYKIIEKKQPVAFWCNPISGHNTLYWYLQNLGQGPELLIRYENEEAVDDSQLPKDRFSAERLKGVDSTLKIQPAELGDSAVYLCASSLGGGYNEQFFGPGTRLTVL.

The genes are TRBV3-1 (or the pseudogene TRBV3-2) and TRBJ1-2; a possible D gene is TRBD1 (5 bases). V was pared by 3 bases and J by 6 bases, with 14 bases between. This CDR3 spans 14 amino acids. The germline V gene encodes CDR1 LGHDT and CDR2 YNNKEL (reference sequence). The CDR3 region is CASSQGTGRDGYTF. The CDR3 DNA is TGTGCCAGCAGCCAGGGGACGGGGAGGGATGGCTACACCTTC.

CDR3 DNA: TGTGCCAGCAGTCTAACAGGGGTAGGGGAAAAACTGTTTTTT. Translation gives CASSLTGVGEKLFF. The chain joins TRBV6-5 to TRBJ1-4; TRBD1 aligns across 7 bases. Germline CDR1 MNHEY, CDR2 SVGAGI. This CDR3 comprises 14 residues. Trimming removed 5 bases from V and 8 bases from J; junction bases left unmatched: 8.

V gene TRBV6-5 combines with J gene TRBJ1-4; D perhaps matches TRBD1 (6 bases). Trimming shortened V by 5 bases and J by 6 bases, and 13 bases separated the two germline ends. Germline CDR1 reads MNHEY; CDR2 reads SVGAGI. CDR3 length equals 14 residues. The CDR3 bases are TGTGCCAGCAGTCAGGGGATCTCCCATGAAAAACTGTTTTTT. Encoded protein: CASSQGISHEKLFF.

V and J are TRBV2 and TRBJ2-2, with 10 bases lining up with TRBD2. V dropped 4 bases and J dropped 1; count of bases not matched to a gene: 0. This CDR3 region has 15 residues. CDR1 and CDR2 from the germline V gene are SNHLY and FYNNEI. CDR3 bases: TGTGCCAGCAGTGGGACTAGCGGGAACACCGGGGAGCTGTTTTTT. As protein: CASSGTSGNTGELFF. The whole variable domain, remainder taken from reference TRBV2 and TRBJ2-2, is EPEVTQTPSHQVTQMGQEVILRCVPISNHLYFYWYRQILGQKVEFLVSFYNNEISEKSEIFDDQFSVERPDGSNFTLKIRSTKLEDSAMYFCASSGTSGNTGELFFGEGSRLTVL.

This chain joins TRBV5-1 and TRBJ2-2, with D possibly TRBD2 on 5 matching bases. The CDR3 is 14 amino acids. V lost 4 bases to trimming and J lost 4 bases, with 11 bases between them. Germline V gives CDR1 SGHRS, CDR2 YFSETQ. CDR3: CASSEGAGTGELFF. DNA of the CDR3: TGCGCCAGCAGCGAGGGTGCGGGCACCGGGGAGCTGTTTTTT.

The rearrangement joins TRBV4-2 to TRBJ1-1, with D possibly being TRBD1 (5 bases). This CDR3 spans 15 amino acids. V shed 0 bases and J shed 5 bases, with 13 bases lying between them. CDR1 is LGHNA, CDR2 YNFKEQ, per germline. CDR3 amino acids: CASSQDISQGTEAFF. CDR3 in DNA: TGTGCCAGCAGCCAAGATATTAGCCAGGGAACTGAAGCTTTCTTT.

This sequence joins TRBV10-3 and TRBJ1-5, with D unclear. Germline V gene lookup returns CDR1 ENHRY and CDR2 SYGVKD. CDR3 length: 13 amino acids. V dropped 5 bases and J dropped 4 bases, with 9 bases sitting between them. The CDR3 loop is CAISRSDNQPQHF. The CDR3 nucleotides read TGTGCCATCAGTCGTTCAGATAATCAGCCCCAGCATTTT.

The CDR3 nucleotides read TGCGCCAGCAGCCGGACAGGGGAAGAGACCCAGTACTTC. It is translated as CASSRTGEETQYF. The chain carries TRBV5-1 and TRBJ2-5; 9 bases are shared with TRBD1. The CDR3 is 13 amino acids. Per germline, CDR1 SGHRS and CDR2 YFSETQ. Trimming cost V 4 bases and J 3 bases; bases outside gene matches: 1.